This TCR beta chain originates from a study of CD8 T cells in ankylosing spondylitis. The CDR3 is 13 residues long. V lost 6 bases to trimming and J lost 4 bases; unmatched junction nucleotides: 3. In germline, CDR1 is MDHEN, CDR2 SYDVKM. Regarding the study as a whole: There was reportedly significant enrichment of clones that were disease-linked in matched ankylosing spondylitis synovial fluid. CD8+ by phenotype, disease-linked clones were relatively rare in peripheral blood. Several of the motif variants were reported before in synovial fluid and blood from reactive arthritis. A TCR beta motif of eight highly homologous variants appeared characteristic of ankylosing spondylitis blood.

Note on this clonotype: The target antigen is unknown.

With molecular barcodes, quantitative 5'-RACE was used to make the TCR beta libraries. Each CDR3 protein gets one entry after TCRdb re-called the 5' RACE reads with MiXCR. The data hold some 800,000 distinct CDR3 sequences, with approximately 12% observed a single time. Sequenced sample: blood, either unsorted or a sorted T cell fraction (not recorded which). This clonotype originated in a male donor with ankylosing spondylitis. The rearrangement links TRBV28 to TRBJ1-1, with TRBD1 identical over 9 bases. CDR3 bases: TGTGCCAGCAGACGGACAGGGGTCACTGAAGCTTTCTTT. This codes for CASRRTGVTEAFF.